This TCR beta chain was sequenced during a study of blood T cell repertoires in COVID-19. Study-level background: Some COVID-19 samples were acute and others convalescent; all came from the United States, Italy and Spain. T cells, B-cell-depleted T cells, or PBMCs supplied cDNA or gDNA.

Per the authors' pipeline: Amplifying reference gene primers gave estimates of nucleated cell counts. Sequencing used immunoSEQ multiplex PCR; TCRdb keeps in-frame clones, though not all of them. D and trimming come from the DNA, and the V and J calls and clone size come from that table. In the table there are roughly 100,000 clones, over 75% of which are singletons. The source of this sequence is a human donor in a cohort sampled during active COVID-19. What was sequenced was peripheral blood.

CDR3 in amino acids: CASSYGTFYNEQFF. CDR3 nucleotides: TGTGCCAGCAGTTACGGGACTTTCTACAATGAGCAGTTCTTC. The rearrangement links TRBV28 to TRBJ2-1; D is perhaps TRBD2 (6 bases). Trimming took 4 bases from V and 3 from J, leaving 10 bases between them. This CDR3 region has 14 residues. Germline lookup yields CDR1 MDHEN and CDR2 SYDVKM.